A single sample is the source of the 25 T cell receptor beta chains below, sequenced in a study of cytomegalovirus exposure and HLA in healthy donors. Both 60 Vbeta primers and 13 Jbeta primers went into the PCR. Clones were sequenced by immunoSEQ multiplex PCR, and TCRdb holds only the in-frame ones, with some missing. The table has approximately 170,000 clones, roughly 81% seen once. The material sequenced was PBMCs. All receptors come from a woman in her twenties or thirties in good health and CMV-seropositive.

A single count supports this clone. This chain connects TRBV5-4 to TRBJ2-1; 11 bases are shared with TRBD2. CDR3 length: 19 residues. J was trimmed by 10 bases and V by 2 bases; bases with no gene match: 20. The germline V gene has CDR1 SGHNT and CDR2 YYREEE (reference sequence). Here the CDR3 DNA reads TGTGCCAGCAGCTTCGACAGGGGGGGTCTCCCGGGACTAGCGGACGAGCAGTTCTTC. Amino acids: CASSFDRGGLPGLADEQFF.

This clone was seen a single time. This rearrangement joins TRBV29-1 to TRBJ2-1; 16 bases line up with TRBD2. The CDR3 spans 16 residues. Germline lookup yields CDR1 SQVTM and CDR2 ANQGSEA. This CDR3 reads CSHSLGTSGRASEQFF. CDR3 bases: TGCAGTCACTCGCTGGGGACTAGCGGGAGGGCCAGTGAGCAGTTCTTC.

The chain uses TRBV6-4 and TRBJ2-2; 9 nucleotides match TRBD1. CDR1 and CDR2 (germline): MRHNA, SNTAGT. The CDR3 extends over 15 amino acids. J lost 2 bases, V lost 4 bases, and 2 bases had no gene match. This CDR3 reads CASSGQGDNTGELFF. The CDR3 nucleotides are TGTGCCAGCAGTGGACAGGGGGATAACACCGGGGAGCTGTTTTTT.

The CDR3 DNA follows: TGTGCCACCAAGGGGGGGGGCACTGAAGCTTTCTTT. Protein: CATKGGGTEAFF. The chain joins TRBV27 to TRBJ1-1, with a weak D call TRBD1 (6 bases). Germline V gives CDR1 MNHEY, CDR2 SMNVEV (reference sequence). The CDR3 runs 12 residues. Trimming stripped 10 bases from V and 4 bases from J, with 13 bases between.

This clone was recorded a few times. This chain connects TRBV6-5 to TRBJ1-2, with 9 bases matching TRBD1. V was clipped by 4 bases and J by 8 bases; unmatched bases: 11. CDR3 length equals 15 residues. Germline V gene lookup returns CDR1 MNHEY and CDR2 SVGAGI. The CDR3 loop reads CASSSPGQGLYGYTF. In DNA form, the CDR3 reads TGTGCCAGCAGTTCGCCGGGACAGGGACTCTACGGCTACACCTTC.

The V and J genes are TRBV23-1 and TRBJ1-1; no clear D gene. TRBV23-1 is filed as an ORF, its function uncertain. The CDR3 has 14 amino acids. Trimming stripped 3 bases from V and 0 bases from J, with 8 bases between. CDR3: CASSQATLNTEAFF. The CDR3 nucleotides read TGCGCCAGCAGTCAGGCCACCCTGAACACTGAAGCTTTCTTT.

The chain carries TRBV5-1 and TRBJ2-7; tentatively, D is TRBD1 (5 bases). CDR3 length: 12 residues. Germline CDR1 SGHRS, CDR2 YFSETQ. V gave up 5 bases and J gave up 0 bases, with 6 bases separating them. The CDR3 DNA is TGCGCCAGCAGAGGGGACTCCTACGAGCAGTACTTC. Its protein product is CASRGDSYEQYF. The variable domain in full, with the rest retrieved from reference TRBV5-1 and TRBJ2-7, is KAGVTQTPRYLIKTRGQQVTLSCSPISGHRSVSWYQQTPGQGLQFLFEYFSETQRNKGNFPGRFSGRQFSNSRSEMNVSTLELGDSALYLCASRGDSYEQYFGPGTRLTVT.

The chain couples TRBV10-2 to TRBJ1-1; perhaps TRBD1 as D (5 bases). Trimming left V 6 bases short and J 4 bases short, with 12 bases between. Per the germline V gene, CDR1 is WSHSY and CDR2 is SAAADI. CDR3 length equals 13 residues. The CDR3 DNA is TGCGCCAGCAGGGGGGGTAGGGGCACTGAAGCTTTCTTT. This encodes CASRGGRGTEAFF.

This chain uses TRBV9 with TRBJ2-4; TRBD2 aligns across 14 bases. Germline CDR1 reads SGDLS; CDR2 reads YYNGEE. There are 16 residues in the CDR3. With V trimmed by 4 bases and J by 6 bases, 6 bases remained unmatched. The CDR3 bases are TGTGCCAGCAGCCCCCGACTAGCGGGAGGGTCAAACATTCAGTACTTC. It codes for CASSPRLAGGSNIQYF. The full variable domain, rest sourced from reference TRBV9 and TRBJ2-4, is DSGVTQTPKHLITATGQRVTLRCSPRSGDLSVYWYQQSLDQGLQFLIQYYNGEERAKGNILERFSAQQFPDLHSELNLSSLELGDSALYFCASSPRLAGGSNIQYFGAGTRLSVL.

J is TRBJ2-3 and V is TRBV28, with D possibly being TRBD1 (6 bases). The V end was cut by 6 bases, the J end by 2 bases, with 9 bases between. CDR1 MDHEN and CDR2 SYDVKM come from the germline V gene. This CDR3 comprises 13 residues. This chain's CDR3 is CASSRDNTDTQYF. CDR3 DNA sequence: TGTGCCAGCAGCCGGGACAACACAGATACGCAGTATTTT. The entire variable domain, with the rest obtained from reference TRBV28 and TRBJ2-3, is as follows: DVKVTQSSRYLVKRTGEKVFLECVQDMDHENMFWYRQDPGLGLRLIYFSYDVKMKEKGDIPEGYSVSREKKERFSLILESASTNQTSMYLCASSRDNTDTQYFGPGTRLTVL.

This sequence joins TRBV7-9 and TRBJ1-1; D remains unclear. Per the germline V gene, CDR1 is SEHNR and CDR2 is FQNEAQ (reference sequence). The CDR3 is made up of 12 amino acids. V was clipped by 5 bases and J by 5 bases, with 9 bases between them. This CDR3 reads CASSPPLTEAFF. CDR3 nucleotides: TGTGCCAGCAGCCCTCCTTTAACTGAAGCTTTCTTT. The complete variable domain, with remaining parts taken from reference TRBV7-9 and TRBJ1-1, reads DTGVSQNPRHKITKRGQNVTFRCDPISEHNRLYWYRQTLGQGPEFLTYFQNEAQLEKSRLLSDRFSAERPKGSFSTLEIQRTEQGDSAMYLCASSPPLTEAFFGQGTRLTVV.

This clone was seen only a few times. The chain carries TRBV14 and TRBJ2-7; 13 nucleotides match TRBD2. From germline, CDR1 is SGHDN and CDR2 FVKESK. The CDR3 runs to 15 residues. V lost 4 bases to trimming and J lost 5 bases; unmatched junction nucleotides: 5. The CDR3 region is CASSLWTSGSDEQYF. Here the CDR3 DNA reads TGTGCCAGCAGCCTGTGGACTAGCGGGAGTGACGAGCAGTACTTC.

V and J are TRBV7-6 and TRBJ2-1, with a possible D match to TRBD2 (6 bases). V dropped 0 bases and J dropped 15 bases, with 12 bases sitting between them. Germline CDR1 and CDR2: SGHVS and FNYEAQ. The CDR3 length is 12 residues. DNA of the CDR3: TGTGCCAGCAGCTTAGCCGGGAGCGACCCGTTCTTC. Protein: CASSLAGSDPFF.

In its sample, this clone is medium-sized. V is TRBV4-2 and J is TRBJ2-3; 8 bases fit TRBD2. Germline CDR1 and CDR2: LGHNA and YNFKEQ. Trimming at V came to 0 bases and at J to 2 bases, leaving 4 bases not matched to a gene. The CDR3 extends over 16 amino acids. CDR3 in amino acids: CASSQEDSGVTDTQYF. As DNA, the CDR3 is TGTGCCAGCAGCCAAGAGGATAGCGGGGTCACAGATACGCAGTATTTT.

In the case of this clone: Germline and junction disagree at one end, which may indicate a read error. The CDR3 region has the DNA TGTGCTAGCAGCTTAGAGCCGGAAGAGACCCAGTACTTC. Its protein is CASSLEPEETQYF. This sequence joins TRBV7-7 and TRBJ2-5; no clear D gene. From germline, CDR1 is SSHAT and CDR2 FNYEAQ (reference sequence). This CDR3 contains 13 residues.

This clone came up a few times. The chain joins TRBV5-6 to TRBJ1-5; D might be TRBD1 (5 bases). The V gene lost 1 base and the J gene lost 3 bases, with 17 bases spanning the gap. CDR1 is SGHDT, CDR2 YYEEEE, per germline. CDR3 length: 17 residues. The CDR3 coding sequence is TGTGCCAGCAGCTTGAGGGAGGGACTCCCGCTCAATCAGCCCCAGCATTTT. This translates into CASSLREGLPLNQPQHF. The variable domain in full, completed from reference TRBV5-6 and TRBJ1-5, reads DAGVTQSPTHLIKTRGQQVTLRCSPKSGHDTVSWYQQALGQGPQFIFQYYEEEERQRGNFPDRFSGHQFPNYSSELNVNALLLGDSALYLCASSLREGLPLNQPQHFGDGTRLSIL.

The gene calls are TRBV6-5 and TRBJ1-5, with D possibly being TRBD1 (6 bases). The CDR3 spans 13 residues. Trimming pared 7 bases from V and 4 bases from J, leaving 11 bases between. The V gene's germline CDR1 is MNHEY and CDR2 SVGAGI. The DNA for the CDR3 is TGTGCCAGCATTGGACAGCAAAATCAGCCCCAGCATTTT. Its translation: CASIGQQNQPQHF.

This clone showed up just a few times. J is TRBJ2-7 and V is TRBV7-9; the D is unclear. Germline V lookup: CDR1 SEHNR, CDR2 FQNEAQ (reference sequence). The CDR3 is made up of 12 amino acids. With 3 bases removed from V and 5 bases from J, the gap between germline ends came to 8 bases. The CDR3 spells CASSLSIHEQYF. The CDR3 DNA reads as TGTGCCAGCAGCTTGTCTATCCACGAGCAGTACTTC.

The chain links TRBV9 to TRBJ2-6, with unresolved D. CDR1 SGDLS and CDR2 YYNGEE come from the germline V gene. The V end lost 3 bases, the J end lost 0 bases, and 4 bases lay between the germline ends. This CDR3 is 14 amino acids long. CDR3 amino acids: CASSGPSGANVLTF. The CDR3 nucleotides are TGTGCCAGCAGCGGGCCCTCTGGGGCCAACGTCCTGACTTTC.

This clone appeared a single time. The junction does not match germline at one end; this may be a read error. The rearrangement uses TRBV7-9 and TRBJ2-7, with TRBD2 identical over 7 bases. Germline assignment: CDR1 SEHNR and CDR2 FQNEAQ (reference sequence). The CDR3 has 15 residues. The CDR3 DNA reads as TGTTCCAGCAGCACGAGCCTATTAGCGGGCTACGAGCAGTACTTC. It encodes CSSSTSLLAGYEQYF. Combining the CDR3 with reference TRBV7-9 and TRBJ2-7 gives the whole variable domain DTGVSQNPRHKITKRGQNVTFRCDPISEHNRLYWYRQTLGQGPEFLTYFQNEAQLEKSRLLSDRFSAERPKGSFSTLEIQRTEQGDSAMYLCSSSTSLLAGYEQYFGPGTRLTVT.

The rearrangement uses TRBV4-2 and TRBJ2-5; a weak D match, TRBD2 (6 bases). Germline CDR1 reads LGHNA; CDR2 reads YNFKEQ. The CDR3 length is 14 residues. V dropped 4 bases and J dropped 4 bases, with 13 bases sitting between them. In DNA form, the CDR3 reads TGTGCCAGCAGCCGAGCGGAGGGAGGAGAGACCCAGTACTTC. Translated, it gives CASSRAEGGETQYF.

The chain carries TRBV19 and TRBJ1-1; 8 bases agree with TRBD1. CDR1 is LNHDA and CDR2 is SQIVND in the germline V gene (reference sequence). The CDR3 is 12 residues long. V shed 9 bases and J 4 bases; nucleotides not matched to a gene: 4. This CDR3 reads CASGQGGTEAFF. The CDR3 DNA reads as TGTGCCAGCGGACAGGGAGGCACTGAAGCTTTCTTT.

This rearrangement joins TRBV28 to TRBJ1-6, with TRBD1 matching 10 bases. The V and J ends lost 4 bases and 11 bases, in that order; junction bases with no gene match: 5. There are 14 residues in the CDR3. Germline V gene data show CDR1 as MDHEN and CDR2 as SYDVKM. CDR3 loop: CASSSDRGRTPLHF. The CDR3 DNA is TGTGCCAGCAGTTCGGACAGGGGGAGGACACCCCTCCACTTT.

The chain links TRBV5-6 to TRBJ2-3, with D maybe TRBD2 (6 bases). The CDR3 spans 13 residues. The V gene's germline CDR1 is SGHDT and CDR2 YYEEEE. Trimming pared 4 bases from V and 2 bases from J, leaving 8 bases between. The CDR3 DNA sequence: TGTGCCAGCAGCCGGGACTTCACAGATACGCAGTATTTT. Residues: CASSRDFTDTQYF.

On this clone: The same CDR3 also results from other DNA sequences found in this sample. The chain joins TRBV6-4 to TRBJ2-1; D is unclear. V lost 6 bases to trimming and J lost 0 bases, with 12 bases between them. This CDR3 contains 15 residues. Germline V gives CDR1 MRHNA, CDR2 SNTAGT. CDR3 amino acids: CASSRLADSYNEQFF. Here the CDR3 DNA reads TGTGCCAGCAGCCGACTGGCGGACTCCTACAATGAGCAGTTCTTC.